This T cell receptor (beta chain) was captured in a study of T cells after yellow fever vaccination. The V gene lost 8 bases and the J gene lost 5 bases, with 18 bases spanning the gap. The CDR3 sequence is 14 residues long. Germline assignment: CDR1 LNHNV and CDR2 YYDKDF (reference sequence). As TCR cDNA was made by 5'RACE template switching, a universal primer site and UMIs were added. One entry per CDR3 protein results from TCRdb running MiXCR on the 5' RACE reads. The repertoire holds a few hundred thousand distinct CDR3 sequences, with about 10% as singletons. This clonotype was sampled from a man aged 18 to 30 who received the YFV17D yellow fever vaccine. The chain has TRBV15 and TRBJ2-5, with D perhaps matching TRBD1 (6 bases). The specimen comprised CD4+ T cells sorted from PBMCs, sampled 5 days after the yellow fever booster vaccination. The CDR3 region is CATRRDTAGETQYF. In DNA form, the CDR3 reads TGTGCCACCCGCCGGGACACGGCCGGGGAGACCCAGTACTTC.